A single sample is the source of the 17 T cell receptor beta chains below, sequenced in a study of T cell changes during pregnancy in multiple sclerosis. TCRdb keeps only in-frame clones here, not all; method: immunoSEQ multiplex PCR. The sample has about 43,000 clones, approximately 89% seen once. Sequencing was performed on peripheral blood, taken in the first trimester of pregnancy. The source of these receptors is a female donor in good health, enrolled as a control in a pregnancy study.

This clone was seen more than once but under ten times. The CDR3 region has the DNA TGTGCCAGCACCCAAGGTGACAGTTCTAATTCACCCCTCCACTTT. Protein sequence: CASTQGDSSNSPLHF. This sequence joins TRBV6-1 and TRBJ1-6, with TRBD1 as a possible D gene (5 bases). V was trimmed by 7 bases and J by 6 bases, leaving 16 bases between them. The CDR3 is 15 amino acids. CDR1 MNHNS and CDR2 SASEGT come from the germline V gene.

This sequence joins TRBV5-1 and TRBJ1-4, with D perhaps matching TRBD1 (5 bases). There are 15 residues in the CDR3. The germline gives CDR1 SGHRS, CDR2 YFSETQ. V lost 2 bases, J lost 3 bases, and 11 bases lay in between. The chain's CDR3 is CASSFVGEANEKLFF. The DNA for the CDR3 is TGCGCCAGCAGCTTTGTGGGGGAGGCTAATGAAAAACTGTTTTTT.

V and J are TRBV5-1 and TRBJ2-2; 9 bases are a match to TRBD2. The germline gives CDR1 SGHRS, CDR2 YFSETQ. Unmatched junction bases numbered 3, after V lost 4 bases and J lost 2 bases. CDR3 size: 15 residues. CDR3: CASSQLAGNTGELFF. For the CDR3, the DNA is TGCGCCAGCAGCCAACTAGCGGGTAACACCGGGGAGCTGTTTTTT. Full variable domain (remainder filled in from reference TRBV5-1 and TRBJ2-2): KAGVTQTPRYLIKTRGQQVTLSCSPISGHRSVSWYQQTPGQGLQFLFEYFSETQRNKGNFPGRFSGRQFSNSRSEMNVSTLELGDSALYLCASSQLAGNTGELFFGEGSRLTVL.

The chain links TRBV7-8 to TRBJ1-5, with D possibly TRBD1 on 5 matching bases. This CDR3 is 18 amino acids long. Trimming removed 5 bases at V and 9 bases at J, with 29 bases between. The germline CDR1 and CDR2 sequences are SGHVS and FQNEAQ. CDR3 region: CASSPSRGGGTGTRPQHF. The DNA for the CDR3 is TGTGCCAGCAGCCCGTCGCGGGGCGGGGGGACGGGGACTCGGCCCCAGCATTTT.

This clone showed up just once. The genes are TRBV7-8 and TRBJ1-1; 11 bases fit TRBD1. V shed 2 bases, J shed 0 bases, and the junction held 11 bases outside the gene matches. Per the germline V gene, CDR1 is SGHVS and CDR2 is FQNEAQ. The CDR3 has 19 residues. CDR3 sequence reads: CASSLPYGTGGGMNTEAFF. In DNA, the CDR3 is TGTGCCAGCAGCTTACCCTATGGGACAGGGGGGGGGATGAACACTGAAGCTTTCTTT.

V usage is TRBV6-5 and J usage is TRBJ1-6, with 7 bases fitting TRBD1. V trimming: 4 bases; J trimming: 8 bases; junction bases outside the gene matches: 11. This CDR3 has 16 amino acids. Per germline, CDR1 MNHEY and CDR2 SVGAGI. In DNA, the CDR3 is TGTGCCAGCAGTTCGGGTACAACAGGGGTCCATTCACCCCTCCACTTT. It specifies CASSSGTTGVHSPLHF.

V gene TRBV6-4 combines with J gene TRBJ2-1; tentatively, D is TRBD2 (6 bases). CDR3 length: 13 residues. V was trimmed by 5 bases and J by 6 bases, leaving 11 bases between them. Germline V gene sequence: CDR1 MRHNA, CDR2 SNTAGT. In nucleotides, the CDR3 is TGTGCCAGCAGTTCCGGAGGGTTCAATGAGCAGTTCTTC. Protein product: CASSSGGFNEQFF.

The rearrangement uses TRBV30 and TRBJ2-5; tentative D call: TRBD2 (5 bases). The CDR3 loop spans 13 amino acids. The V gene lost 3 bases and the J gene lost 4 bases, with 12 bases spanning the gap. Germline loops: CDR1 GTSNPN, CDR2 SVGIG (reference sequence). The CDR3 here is CAWSLALGETQYF. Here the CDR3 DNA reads TGTGCCTGGAGCTTAGCGTTAGGAGAGACCCAGTACTTC.

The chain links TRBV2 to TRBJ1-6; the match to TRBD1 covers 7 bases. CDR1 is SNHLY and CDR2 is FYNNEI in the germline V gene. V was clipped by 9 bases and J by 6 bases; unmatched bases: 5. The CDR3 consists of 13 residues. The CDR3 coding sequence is TGTGCCAGGGGGTGGACAGGTAATTCACCCCTCCACTTT. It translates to CARGWTGNSPLHF.

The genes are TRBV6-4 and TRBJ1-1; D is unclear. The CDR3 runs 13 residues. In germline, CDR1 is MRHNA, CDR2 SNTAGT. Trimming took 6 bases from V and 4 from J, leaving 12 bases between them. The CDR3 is CASRETGSTEAFF. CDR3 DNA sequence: TGTGCCAGCAGGGAAACGGGGTCCACTGAAGCTTTCTTT.

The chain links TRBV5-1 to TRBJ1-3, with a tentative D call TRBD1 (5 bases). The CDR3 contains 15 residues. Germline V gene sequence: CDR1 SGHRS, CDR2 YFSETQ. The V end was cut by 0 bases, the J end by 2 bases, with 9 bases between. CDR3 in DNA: TGCGCCAGCAGCTTGGACCAGGGCACTGGAAACACCATATATTTT. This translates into CASSLDQGTGNTIYF.

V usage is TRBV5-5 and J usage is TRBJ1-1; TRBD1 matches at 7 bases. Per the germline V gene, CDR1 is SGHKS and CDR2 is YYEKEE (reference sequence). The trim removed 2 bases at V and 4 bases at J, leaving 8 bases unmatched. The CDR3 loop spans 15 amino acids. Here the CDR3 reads CASSFARTGRTEAFF. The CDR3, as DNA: TGTGCCAGCAGCTTCGCCCGGACAGGACGCACTGAAGCTTTCTTT.

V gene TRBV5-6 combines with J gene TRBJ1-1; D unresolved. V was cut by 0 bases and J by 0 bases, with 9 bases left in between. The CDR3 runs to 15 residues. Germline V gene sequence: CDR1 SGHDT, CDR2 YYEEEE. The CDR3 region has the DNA TGTGCCAGCAGCTTGGTTCCCAATTTGAACACTGAAGCTTTCTTT. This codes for CASSLVPNLNTEAFF.

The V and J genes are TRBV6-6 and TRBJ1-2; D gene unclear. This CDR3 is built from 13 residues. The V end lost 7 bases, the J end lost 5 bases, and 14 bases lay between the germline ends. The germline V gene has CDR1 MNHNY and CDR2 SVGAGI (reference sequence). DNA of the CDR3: TGTGCCAGCACGACCCTCCGGGATTATGGCTACACCTTC. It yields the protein CASTTLRDYGYTF.

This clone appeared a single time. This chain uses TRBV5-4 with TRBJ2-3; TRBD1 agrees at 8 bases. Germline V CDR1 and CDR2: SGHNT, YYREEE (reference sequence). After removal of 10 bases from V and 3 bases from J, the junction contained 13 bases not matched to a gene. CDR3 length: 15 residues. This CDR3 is CASTTGAKGTDTQYF. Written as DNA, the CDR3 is TGTGCCTCCACGACAGGGGCGAAAGGGACAGATACGCAGTATTTT.

CDR3 in amino acids: CASRPGGAVSYEQYF. For the CDR3, the DNA is TGTGCCAGCAGACCAGGGGGTGCTGTTTCGTACGAGCAGTACTTC. The rearrangement joins TRBV27 to TRBJ2-7; 7 bases match TRBD1. The V gene's germline CDR1 is MNHEY and CDR2 SMNVEV (reference sequence). The CDR3 has 15 residues. The V and J ends lost 6 bases and 4 bases, in that order; junction bases with no gene match: 12.

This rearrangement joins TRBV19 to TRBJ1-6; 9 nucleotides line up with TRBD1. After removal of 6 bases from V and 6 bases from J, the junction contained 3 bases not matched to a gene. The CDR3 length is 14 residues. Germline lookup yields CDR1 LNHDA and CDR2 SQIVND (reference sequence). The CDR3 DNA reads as TGTGCCAGTAGGTTACAGGGGGCTAATTCACCCCTCCACTTT. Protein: CASRLQGANSPLHF.